These T cell receptor beta chains were read from a single sample in a study of control samples from healthy donors and cancer patients. Clones were sequenced by immunoSEQ multiplex PCR, and TCRdb holds only the in-frame ones, with some missing. This sample carries around 76,000 clones, 75% to 90% of them seen once, and the ten largest clones take about 9.9%. Sequencing was done on a sample of PBMCs. These receptors all come from a woman in her 50s with colorectal cancer. Both conserved end residues are part of each CDR3.

V,J,CDR3
TRBV5-1,TRBJ2-2,CASSFWDTGELFF
TRBV19,TRBJ1-5,CASSYLVGAQNQPQHF
TRBV18,TRBJ1-1,CASSPTRDAEAFF
TRBV12-3/TRBV12-4,TRBJ1-2,CASSLSPRSGYTF
TRBV10-3,TRBJ2-2,CAISKGTSGGANTGELFF
TRBV28,TRBJ1-4,CASSTAQVSNEKLFF